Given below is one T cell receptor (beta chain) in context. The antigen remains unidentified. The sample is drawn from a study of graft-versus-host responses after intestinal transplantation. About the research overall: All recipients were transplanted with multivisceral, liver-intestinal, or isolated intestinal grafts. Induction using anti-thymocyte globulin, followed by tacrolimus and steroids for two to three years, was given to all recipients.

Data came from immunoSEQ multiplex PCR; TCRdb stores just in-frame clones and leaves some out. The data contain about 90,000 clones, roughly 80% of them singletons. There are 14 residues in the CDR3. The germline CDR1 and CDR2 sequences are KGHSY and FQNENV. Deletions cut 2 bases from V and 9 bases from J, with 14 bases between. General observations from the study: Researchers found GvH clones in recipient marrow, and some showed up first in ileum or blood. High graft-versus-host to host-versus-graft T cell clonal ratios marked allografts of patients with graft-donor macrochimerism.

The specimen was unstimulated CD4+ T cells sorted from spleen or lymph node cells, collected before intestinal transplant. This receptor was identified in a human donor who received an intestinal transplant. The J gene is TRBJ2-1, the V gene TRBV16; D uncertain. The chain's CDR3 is CASSQGRAYGEQFF. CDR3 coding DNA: TGTGCCAGCAGCCAAGGTCGAGCTTACGGTGAGCAGTTCTTC.